Described below is a single T cell receptor beta chain sequence and its context. The data belong to a study of blood T cell repertoires in COVID-19. Study context: Both acute and convalescent COVID-19 samples were obtained from the United States, Italy and Spain. PBMCs, B-cell-depleted T cells, or T cells were the source of the cDNA or gDNA that made up the material.

Authors' processing steps: By means of reference gene primer amplification, nucleated cell counts were estimated. Libraries were prepared by immunoSEQ multiplex PCR; TCRdb keeps only in-frame clonotypes and omits some of them. From that table come the V and J calls and clone size; the DNA was used to work out D and trimming. The table lists some 120,000 clones, 60% to 80% of them singletons. Material: peripheral blood. The sequence derives from a man aged 55 to 70 with acute or convalescent COVID-19.

The CDR3 loop reads CASSWDREFGTQYF. Written as DNA, the CDR3 is TGCGCCAGCAGCTGGGACAGGGAGTTTGGGACCCAGTACTTC. This chain uses TRBV5-1 with TRBJ2-5; TRBD1 aligns across 9 bases. The CDR3 length is 14 residues. Germline V gene sequence: CDR1 SGHRS, CDR2 YFSETQ. J lost 7 bases, V lost 3 bases, and 7 bases had no gene match.